Following are 23 T cell receptor beta chains from one sample sequenced in a study of blood T cell repertoires in COVID-19 (dated by TCRdb to about 2020). Library prep was done by the immunoSEQ multiplex PCR assay. Held by TCRdb, this immuneACCESS table contains in-frame sequences only and omits some clones. Under half of the omission traces to an unresolved V gene where checked; the cause of the rest is unknown. This sample is represented by about 170,000 clones; approximately 82% of them were singletons. 22% of the sample lies in the top ten. Sequencing was done on a sample of peripheral blood. The receptors were gathered from a woman over 75 with acute or convalescent COVID-19.

This chain joins TRBV10-3 and TRBJ2-3; D perhaps matches TRBD2 (5 bases). The CDR3 length is 15 residues. V lost 3 bases and J 0 bases, leaving 10 bases between the germline ends. Looked up from germline, CDR1 is ENHRY and CDR2 is SYGVKD. This CDR3 reads CAISEGGPSTDTQYF. DNA of the CDR3: TGTGCCATCAGTGAAGGCGGGCCTAGCACAGATACGCAGTATTTT.

V is TRBV4-3 and J is TRBJ2-1, with 15 bases fitting TRBD2. The ends lost 3 bases at V and 6 bases at J; junction bases unmatched: 0. The CDR3 contains 15 residues. CDR1 and CDR2 (germline): LGHNA, YSLEER. The DNA for the CDR3 is TGCGCCAGCAGCCAGGGACTAGCGGGAGGCAATGAGCAGTTCTTC. Amino acid sequence: CASSQGLAGGNEQFF.

This clone occurred a few times. V usage is TRBV5-1 and J usage is TRBJ1-1, with D unclear. Germline V gives CDR1 SGHRS, CDR2 YFSETQ. The CDR3 spans 14 residues. V was pared by 2 bases and J by 7 bases, with 15 bases between. The CDR3 region has the DNA TGCGCCAGCAGCTTAACGGGAGGTGGTCATGAAGCTTTCTTT. Translating gives CASSLTGGGHEAFF. The full variable domain, in which reference TRBV5-1 and TRBJ1-1 provide the parts outside the CDR3, is KAGVTQTPRYLIKTRGQQVTLSCSPISGHRSVSWYQQTPGQGLQFLFEYFSETQRNKGNFPGRFSGRQFSNSRSEMNVSTLELGDSALYLCASSLTGGGHEAFFGQGTRLTVV.

V is TRBV13 and J is TRBJ2-2; 9 positions match TRBD2. V was pared by 0 bases and J by 6 bases, with 8 bases of the junction left unmatched. Germline V CDR1 and CDR2: PRHDT, FYEKMQ (reference sequence). The CDR3 extends over 17 amino acids. This chain's CDR3 is CASSLGVVAGAAGELFF. The CDR3 DNA reads TGTGCCAGCAGCTTAGGCGTGGTAGCGGGAGCGGCCGGGGAGCTGTTTTTT.

The chain is built from TRBV9 and TRBJ1-3, with TRBD1 matching 9 bases. The CDR3 totals 16 residues. Looked up from germline, CDR1 is SGDLS and CDR2 is YYNGEE. V lost 0 bases to trimming and J lost 7 bases; unmatched junction nucleotides: 8. CDR3 loop: CASSVAPGQGQNTIYF. The CDR3 region has the DNA TGTGCCAGCAGCGTAGCTCCGGGACAGGGACAGAACACCATATATTTT.

The chain links TRBV2 to TRBJ2-1; the match to TRBD1 covers 9 bases. The CDR3 totals 14 residues. Germline V gene sequence: CDR1 SNHLY, CDR2 FYNNEI. J lost 5 bases, V lost 5 bases, and 4 bases had no gene match. For the CDR3, the DNA is TGTGCCAGCAGTTGGACAGGGGCGGACAATGAGCAGTTCTTC. Translated: CASSWTGADNEQFF.

The chain's CDR3 is CASSPGTSGRGRSSTDTQYF. The CDR3 DNA reads as TGTGCCAGCAGCCCCGGGACTAGCGGGAGGGGAAGATCTAGCACAGATACGCAGTATTTT. V and J are TRBV3-1 (or the pseudogene TRBV3-2) and TRBJ2-3, with 16 bases that match TRBD2. Per germline, CDR1 LGHDT and CDR2 YNNKEL (reference sequence). With V trimmed by 4 bases and J by 0 bases, 10 bases remained unmatched. The length of the CDR3 is 20 residues.

The chain recombines TRBV12-3 or TRBV12-4 with TRBJ1-1, with a tentative D call TRBD1 (5 bases). This CDR3 contains 12 residues. V was trimmed by 6 bases and J by 5 bases, leaving 10 bases between them. In DNA, the CDR3 is TGTGCCAGCAGACCCACAGGAACTGAAGCTTTCTTT. Translating gives CASRPTGTEAFF.

V is TRBV10-2 and J is TRBJ2-7, with D possibly TRBD2 on 6 matching bases. Trimming cost V 8 bases and J 6 bases, with 14 bases left between them. The germline CDR1 and CDR2 sequences are WSHSY and SAAADI. The CDR3 is made up of 12 amino acids. The CDR3 coding sequence is TGCGCCAGCTGCGGGACCGCGCCCGAGCAGTACTTC. This encodes CASCGTAPEQYF.

The CDR3: CASSPTASSGANVLTF. DNA for the CDR3: TGTGCCAGCAGCCCGACAGCGAGCTCTGGGGCCAACGTCCTGACTTTC. This rearrangement joins TRBV5-8 to TRBJ2-6, with D possibly matching TRBD1 (5 bases). The CDR3 sequence is 16 residues long. V shed 4 bases and J shed 0 bases, with 11 bases lying between them. Germline CDR1 SGHTS, CDR2 YDEGEE.

This chain joins TRBV15 and TRBJ1-1, with D possibly matching TRBD1 (5 bases). Germline CDR1 is LNHNV and CDR2 is YYDKDF (reference sequence). The CDR3 is made up of 15 amino acids. The V gene lost 7 bases and the J gene lost 3 bases, with 18 bases spanning the gap. The CDR3 loop reads CATNGGDPRDTEAFF. In nucleotides, the CDR3 is TGTGCCACCAATGGGGGGGATCCCCGAGACACTGAAGCTTTCTTT.

Within the sample, this clone is medium-sized. This chain connects TRBV10-2 to TRBJ2-7; TRBD1 is a possible D gene (6 bases). Trimming cost V 6 bases and J 5 bases, with 14 bases left between them. Per germline, CDR1 WSHSY and CDR2 SAAADI. CDR3 length: 13 amino acids. The CDR3 bases are TGCGCCAGCAGCCCAGGGGTAGCCCACGAGCAGTACTTC. Residues: CASSPGVAHEQYF.

This clone was counted a single time. The rearrangement links TRBV29-1 to TRBJ1-2; TRBD1 is a possible D gene (5 bases). CDR1 is SQVTM and CDR2 is ANQGSEA in the germline V gene. V was trimmed by 4 bases and J by 4 bases, leaving 16 bases between them. The CDR3 loop spans 14 amino acids. Here the CDR3 DNA reads TGCAGCGTTGTCCCCGGGACGCGGGGCTATGGCTACACCTTC. It translates to CSVVPGTRGYGYTF.

V is TRBV6-8 and J is TRBJ2-1; 12 bases align to TRBD2. V lost 6 bases to trimming and J lost 0 bases; unmatched junction nucleotides: 12. CDR3 length: 19 amino acids. Germline V CDR1 and CDR2: MNHGY, SAAAGT. For the CDR3, the DNA is TGTGCCAGCAGCCCCTTGGGACTAGCGGGCCAATCCTCCTACAATGAGCAGTTCTTC. Translating gives CASSPLGLAGQSSYNEQFF.

The genes are TRBV27 and TRBJ1-1, with TRBD1 as a possible D gene (6 bases). The V and J ends lost 6 bases and 6 bases respectively, with 20 bases between them. This CDR3 is built from 15 residues. Germline CDR1 reads MNHEY; CDR2 reads SMNVEV (reference sequence). DNA for the CDR3: TGTGCCAGCAGGCCAATTACAGGGAATAGGCCTGAAGCTTTCTTT. Its translation is CASRPITGNRPEAFF.

V and J are TRBV5-6 and TRBJ1-2; no clear D. V shed 3 bases and J shed 6 bases, with 15 bases lying between them. There are 14 residues in the CDR3. Per the germline V gene, CDR1 is SGHDT and CDR2 is YYEEEE. CDR3 DNA: TGTGCCAGCAGCTCCTACGTGCGGAGGAATGGCTACACCTTC. Translation gives CASSSYVRRNGYTF.

In its sample, this clone was seen a few times. The chain has TRBV2 and TRBJ2-1; 8 bases fit TRBD2. The germline V gene has CDR1 SNHLY and CDR2 FYNNEI. The CDR3 loop spans 15 amino acids. Trimming took 5 bases from V and 4 from J; bases not matched to a gene: 7. The CDR3 sequence is CASSPSRGAYNEQFF. Written as DNA, the CDR3 is TGTGCCAGCAGTCCATCGCGGGGGGCTTACAATGAGCAGTTCTTC.

The chain uses TRBV6-5 and TRBJ1-2, with D unresolved. The CDR3 totals 14 residues. From germline, CDR1 is MNHEY and CDR2 SVGAGI. The V and J ends lost 0 bases and 7 bases respectively, with 12 bases between them. The CDR3 DNA reads as TGTGCCAGCAGTTACTCGAACTTACTAACTGGCTACACCTTC. This encodes CASSYSNLLTGYTF.

This clone appeared once. Other DNA sequences from this sample encode an identical CDR3 as well. This chain joins TRBV10-3 and TRBJ2-3, with 12 bases fitting TRBD2. Per germline, CDR1 ENHRY and CDR2 SYGVKD. This CDR3 is 16 amino acids long. Losses at the gene ends were 3 bases for V and 0 bases for J; bases not matched to a gene: 1. CDR3 residues: CAISEGLAGSTDTQYF. The CDR3 region has the DNA TGTGCCATCAGTGAAGGACTAGCGGGGAGCACAGATACGCAGTATTTT.

The CDR3 is CASSTQDSAGQPQHF. As DNA, the CDR3 is TGTGCCAGTAGTACCCAGGACAGTGCGGGTCAGCCCCAGCATTTT. The chain joins TRBV19 to TRBJ1-5, with D possibly being TRBD1 (6 bases). The CDR3 sequence is 15 residues long. Germline V gene lookup returns CDR1 LNHDA and CDR2 SQIVND (reference sequence). V dropped 4 bases and J dropped 6 bases, with 16 bases sitting between them.

CDR3 region: CASSLPDRGMYEQFF. The CDR3 DNA is TGTGCCAGCAGCTTGCCGGACAGGGGCATGTATGAGCAGTTCTTC. This rearrangement joins TRBV7-9 to TRBJ2-1; 9 nucleotides line up with TRBD1. From germline, CDR1 is SEHNR and CDR2 FQNEAQ (reference sequence). This CDR3 spans 15 amino acids. Germline trimming cut 3 bases from V and 8 bases from J; bases unmatched to any gene: 8.

This clone turned up a few times. V usage is TRBV30 and J usage is TRBJ2-1; no definite D call. This CDR3 has 15 amino acids. The germline V gene encodes CDR1 GTSNPN and CDR2 SVGIG (reference sequence). V lost 0 bases to trimming and J lost 0 bases, with 9 bases between them. DNA for the CDR3: TGTGCCTGGAGTGTACTGGAGAGCTCCTACAATGAGCAGTTCTTC. Encoded protein: CAWSVLESSYNEQFF.

This sequence joins TRBV29-1 and TRBJ1-3; D perhaps matches TRBD1 (5 bases). V lost 2 bases, J lost 7 bases, and 12 bases lay in between. CDR1 is SQVTM and CDR2 is ANQGSEA in the germline V gene. The CDR3 totals 13 residues. CDR3 coding DNA: TGCAGCGTTGAAAGCAGGGAAGTCAACACCATATATTTT. Its translation: CSVESREVNTIYF.